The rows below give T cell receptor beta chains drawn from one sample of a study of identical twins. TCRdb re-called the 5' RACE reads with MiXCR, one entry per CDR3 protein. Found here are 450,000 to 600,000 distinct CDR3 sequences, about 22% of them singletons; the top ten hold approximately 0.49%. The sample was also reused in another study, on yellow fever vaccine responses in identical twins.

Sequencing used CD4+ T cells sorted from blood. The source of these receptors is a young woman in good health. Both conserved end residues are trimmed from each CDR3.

CDR3 protein: ASSYSDFTEAF
J gene: TRBJ1-1
V gene: TRBV7-2

CDR3 protein: ASEKGTSPGTQY
J gene: TRBJ2-5
V gene: TRBV2

CDR3 protein: ASSEGLTDTQY
J gene: TRBJ2-3
V gene: TRBV10-1

CDR3 protein: ASSVSLAASYNEQF
J gene: TRBJ2-1
V gene: TRBV6-1

CDR3 protein: ASSLAVAGAPVAQY
J gene: TRBJ2-3
V gene: TRBV5-5

CDR3 protein: ASSESPPMRDTQY
J gene: TRBJ2-3
V gene: TRBV14

CDR3 protein: ASSIGRTGGQETQY
J gene: TRBJ2-5
V gene: TRBV19

CDR3 protein: ASIDAGRGNTIY
J gene: TRBJ1-3
V gene: TRBV6-2/TRBV6-3

CDR3 protein: ASRAGDVLNTEAF
J gene: TRBJ1-1
V gene: TRBV5-1

CDR3 protein: ASRPASGGNIQY
J gene: TRBJ2-4
V gene: TRBV6-1

CDR3 protein: ASSRGGLGYT
J gene: TRBJ1-2
V gene: TRBV28

CDR3 protein: ASTQMGGSDTQY
J gene: TRBJ2-3
V gene: TRBV9

CDR3 protein: ASSLSIEAF
J gene: TRBJ1-1
V gene: TRBV7-9

CDR3 protein: ASRISKGHEQF
J gene: TRBJ2-1
V gene: TRBV5-1

CDR3 protein: SARDWRQGTFQDGGTEAF
J gene: TRBJ1-1
V gene: TRBV20-1

CDR3 protein: ASSFWLYSNQPQH
J gene: TRBJ1-5
V gene: TRBV5-6

CDR3 protein: SARDQGDTQY
J gene: TRBJ2-3
V gene: TRBV20-1

CDR3 protein: ASRRSTSGRANEQF
J gene: TRBJ2-1
V gene: TRBV12-3/TRBV12-4

CDR3 protein: ASRQINEQF
J gene: TRBJ2-1
V gene: TRBV6-1

CDR3 protein: ASSLSGAQNTEAF
J gene: TRBJ1-1
V gene: TRBV7-2

CDR3 protein: ASSLVAVAETQY
J gene: TRBJ2-5
V gene: TRBV7-8

CDR3 protein: ASSYSGRVGQPQH
J gene: TRBJ1-5
V gene: TRBV6-5

CDR3 protein: AISESGQGYDTQY
J gene: TRBJ2-3
V gene: TRBV10-3

CDR3 protein: ASGIWGSYNEQF
J gene: TRBJ2-1
V gene: TRBV19